One T cell receptor (beta chain) is described in this entry. The sample comes from a study of blood T cell repertoires in COVID-19. The CDR3 consists of 15 residues. Trimming at V came to 0 bases and at J to 13 bases, leaving 8 bases not matched to a gene. Germline-derived CDR1 and CDR2 are MNHNY and SVGAGI (reference sequence). Profiled with immunoSEQ multiplex PCR; TCRdb holds only in-frame clones, not every one. The sample records roughly 80,000 clones, about 87% being singletons. Material for sequencing was peripheral blood. This TCR came from a human donor in a cohort sampled during active COVID-19. The V call is TRBV6-6, the J call TRBJ2-1, with 11 bases identical to TRBD2. The DNA for the CDR3 is TGTGCCAGCAGTTACTCGAGGCTAGCGGGGGGTAACCAGTTCTTC. This gives the protein CASSYSRLAGGNQFF.